Following are 4 T cell receptor beta chains from one sample sequenced in a study of a mutant IDH1 vaccine in newly diagnosed glioma. Time point given: week 47, end of study. What each vaccine dose contained was 300 ug of mutant IDH1 20-mer peptide, accompanied by topical imiquimod. Sequenced by immunoSEQ multiplex PCR; TCRdb stores in-frame clones only, minus some. The sample has about 40,000 clones; approximately 80% are singletons. The antigens of these receptors remain unknown. The source was PBMCs, collected from a glioma patient whose treatment included an IDH1 peptide vaccine. Receptor source: a man younger than 35 with glioma. Some clones in this sample may be carry-over from other donors' samples.

V is TRBV7-9 and J is TRBJ2-5, with D perhaps matching TRBD2 (6 bases). The germline gives CDR1 SEHNR, CDR2 FQNEAQ (reference sequence). The CDR3 is made up of 14 amino acids. Trimming shortened V by 1 base and J by 5 bases, and 11 bases separated the two germline ends. The CDR3 DNA reads TGTGCCAGCAGCTTAGTCGCAGGAGGGGAGACCCAGTACTTC. It is translated as CASSLVAGGETQYF.

This clone has only one observation. The chain couples TRBV7-2 to TRBJ2-3; maybe TRBD1 (6 bases). Germline loops: CDR1 SGHTA, CDR2 FQGNSA. The CDR3 loop spans 16 amino acids. V lost 1 base and J lost 4, with 15 bases in between. For the CDR3, the DNA is TGTGCCAGCAGCTTAGAAGCAGGGGTTCCTTCAGATACGCAGTATTTT. The encoded protein is CASSLEAGVPSDTQYF.

The chain carries TRBV14 and TRBJ1-2; 9 bases align to TRBD1. Germline CDR1 and CDR2: SGHDN and FVKESK. This CDR3 is 14 amino acids long. V lost 4 bases to trimming and J lost 13 bases; unmatched junction nucleotides: 13. The CDR3 nucleotides are TGTGCCAGCAGCCCCGTTACGTTACAGGGGGCTGTCACCTTC. Its translation is CASSPVTLQGAVTF.

This clone was seen only once. The chain employs TRBV18 and TRBJ1-2, with D possibly matching TRBD1 (5 bases). Germline CDR1 KGHSH, CDR2 LQKENI. The CDR3 totals 13 residues. V lost 2 bases, J lost 8 bases, and 12 bases lay in between. CDR3 bases: TGTGCCAGCTCACCAATGGGGGTAGTAGGCTACACCTTC. Encoded protein: CASSPMGVVGYTF.